Listed here are 32 T cell receptor beta chains from one sample, sequenced in a study of cytomegalovirus exposure and HLA in healthy donors. The assay was immunoSEQ multiplex PCR, and TCRdb's table has in-frame clones only and misses some. The sample includes roughly 65,000 clones, approximately 92% of them seen just once. What was sequenced was PBMCs. These receptors were taken from a man aged 18 to 30 in good health and CMV-seropositive.

This chain's CDR3 is CASSSTGVSNEKLFF. The CDR3 coding sequence is TGCGCCAGCAGCTCAACAGGGGTGTCGAATGAAAAACTGTTTTTT. J is TRBJ1-4 and V is TRBV5-1; 7 bases line up with TRBD1. This CDR3 is 15 amino acids long. Losses at the gene ends were 3 bases for V and 5 bases for J; bases not matched to a gene: 7. CDR1 and CDR2 from the germline V gene are SGHRS and YFSETQ.

The chain carries TRBV27 and TRBJ1-1; D remains unclear. Trimming removed 5 bases at V and 1 base at J, with 11 bases between. The CDR3 length is 14 residues. From germline, CDR1 is MNHEY and CDR2 SMNVEV (reference sequence). CDR3 in DNA: TGTGCCAGCAGTAGACTAACAGAGAACACTGAAGCTTTCTTT. It codes for CASSRLTENTEAFF.

V and J are TRBV10-1 and TRBJ2-2; the match to TRBD1 covers 10 bases. The CDR3 sequence is 17 residues long. V lost 4 bases, J lost 6 bases, and 11 bases stayed unmatched. CDR1 is WNHNN, CDR2 SYGVQD, per germline (reference sequence). The CDR3 loop is CASSGTGTGVVPGELFF. The CDR3 nucleotides are TGCGCCAGCAGTGGGACCGGGACAGGGGTTGTACCCGGGGAGCTGTTTTTT.

V gene TRBV6-5 combines with J gene TRBJ2-1; 9 bases match TRBD1. Per the germline V gene, CDR1 is MNHEY and CDR2 is SVGAGI. Losses at the gene ends were 5 bases for V and 8 bases for J; bases not matched to a gene: 10. The CDR3 spans 15 residues. CDR3 loop: CASSSSWTGVDEQFF. The CDR3 DNA is TGTGCCAGCAGTAGTAGTTGGACAGGGGTGGATGAGCAGTTCTTC.

The gene calls are TRBV19 and TRBJ2-2; unclear D gene. In germline, CDR1 is LNHDA, CDR2 SQIVND (reference sequence). V was clipped by 8 bases and J by 6 bases, with 10 bases between them. This CDR3 has 12 amino acids. In DNA form, the CDR3 reads TGTGCCAGTCAGTCTAGTGCCGGGGAGCTGTTTTTT. Translated, it gives CASQSSAGELFF.

J is TRBJ1-3 and V is TRBV2; D remains unclear. V dropped 8 bases and J dropped 0 bases, with 14 bases sitting between them. This CDR3 comprises 15 residues. The V gene's germline CDR1 is SNHLY and CDR2 FYNNEI. The CDR3 bases are TGTGCCAGCCATATTAAGGAGCACTCTGGAAACACCATATATTTT. Protein sequence: CASHIKEHSGNTIYF.

The chain is built from TRBV21-1 and TRBJ2-1; TRBD2 is the table's D call, not checked against the DNA. TRBV21-1 constitutes a pseudogene. CDR3 length: 15 amino acids. The DNA of the CDR3 is TGTGCCAGCAGCCAAAAGCGAAGTATGGGCAATGAGCAGTTCTTC. Translated: CASSQKRSMGNEQFF.

CDR3 in amino acids: CASSSGQGPSSYEQYF. For the CDR3, the DNA is TGTGCCAGCAGCTCGGGACAGGGACCCAGCTCCTACGAGCAGTACTTC. The chain employs TRBV5-6 and TRBJ2-7; 9 bases are shared with TRBD1. The ends lost 3 bases at V and 0 bases at J; junction bases unmatched: 7. Germline V lookup: CDR1 SGHDT, CDR2 YYEEEE. This CDR3 has 16 residues.

The rearrangement links TRBV5-8 to TRBJ2-7, with 7 bases matching TRBD1. Unmatched junction bases numbered 11, after V lost 5 bases and J lost 3 bases. This CDR3 has 15 residues. Germline values: CDR1 SGHTS, CDR2 YDEGEE. The CDR3 DNA is TGTGCCAGCAGTCAAAGCCCGGGACAGCACTACGAGCAGTACTTC. Its translation is CASSQSPGQHYEQYF.

The V call is TRBV7-9, the J call TRBJ2-5; 9 bases map to TRBD1. Germline V gene lookup returns CDR1 SEHNR and CDR2 FQNEAQ (reference sequence). J was trimmed by 5 bases and V by 3 bases; bases with no gene match: 13. The CDR3 is made up of 17 amino acids. CDR3 sequence (DNA): TGTGCCAGCAGCTTGCGTCCGCCGGGACAGGGCGCGGAGACCCAGTACTTC. It translates to CASSLRPPGQGAETQYF.

The chain is built from TRBV5-1 and TRBJ2-5; D possibly corresponds to TRBD2 (6 bases). The V end lost 4 bases, the J end lost 2 bases, and 12 bases lay between the germline ends. Germline-derived CDR1 and CDR2 are SGHRS and YFSETQ. The CDR3 covers 14 residues. This chain's CDR3 is CASSVAAGQETQYF. CDR3 in DNA: TGCGCCAGCAGCGTGGCGGCGGGACAAGAGACCCAGTACTTC.

The V call is TRBV6-5, the J call TRBJ1-3; D is uncertain. The CDR3 has 15 amino acids. V lost 2 bases and J lost 2, with 10 bases in between. The V gene's germline CDR1 is MNHEY and CDR2 SVGAGI. CDR3 region: CASSYGGDTGNTIYF. The CDR3 region has the DNA TGTGCCAGCAGTTACGGAGGAGACACTGGAAACACCATATATTTT.

V and J are TRBV27 and TRBJ2-1; 9 nucleotides line up with TRBD2. V dropped 4 bases and J dropped 3; count of bases not matched to a gene: 7. Germline values: CDR1 MNHEY, CDR2 SMNVEV (reference sequence). The CDR3 contains 16 residues. CDR3 coding DNA: TGTGCCAGCAGTTCCCCCGGGACTAGCAGCTACAATGAGCAGTTCTTC. Its translation is CASSSPGTSSYNEQFF.

J is TRBJ1-4 and V is TRBV6-6; D ambiguous. CDR1 and CDR2 from the germline V gene are MNHNY and SVGAGI (reference sequence). The V end was cut by 4 bases, the J end by 4 bases, with 10 bases between. The length of the CDR3 is 14 residues. CDR3 protein: CASSSVTVNEKLFF. CDR3 sequence (DNA): TGTGCCAGCAGTTCCGTTACAGTTAATGAAAAACTGTTTTTT.

The genes are TRBV5-1 and TRBJ2-4; D possibly corresponds to TRBD2 (5 bases). CDR3 length: 14 amino acids. Germline lookup yields CDR1 SGHRS and CDR2 YFSETQ. The V and J ends lost 1 base and 4 bases respectively, with 9 bases between them. CDR3 loop: CASSLSGQKNIQYF. CDR3 DNA sequence: TGCGCCAGCAGCTTGAGCGGCCAGAAAAACATTCAGTACTTC.

The CDR3 DNA is TGCGCCAGCAGCCAAGATCTACTAGCGGGATCCTACGAGCAGTACTTC. Translation gives CASSQDLLAGSYEQYF. The chain links TRBV4-1 to TRBJ2-7, with 10 bases aligning to TRBD2. There are 16 residues in the CDR3. The V and J ends lost 0 bases and 1 base, in that order; junction bases with no gene match: 3. Germline-derived CDR1 and CDR2 are MGHRA and YSYEKL.

The chain carries TRBV29-1 and TRBJ2-7; 13 positions match TRBD2. J lost 1 base, V lost 5 bases, and 8 bases had no gene match. This CDR3 is 16 amino acids long. Germline assignment: CDR1 SQVTM and CDR2 ANQGSEA. The DNA of the CDR3 is TGCAGCGTTCAAAGGACTAGCGGGAGTATATCCTACGAGCAGTACTTC. Translated, it gives CSVQRTSGSISYEQYF.

The V call is TRBV7-2, the J call TRBJ2-1, with D uncertain. The CDR3 sequence is 12 residues long. The ends were cut back, 5 bases at V and 9 bases at J, with 11 bases in the middle. Germline V gene lookup returns CDR1 SGHTA and CDR2 FQGNSA. CDR3 loop: CASSAGLSEQFF. The CDR3 nucleotides are TGTGCCAGCAGCGCCGGTCTTAGTGAGCAGTTCTTC.

This rearrangement joins TRBV28 to TRBJ2-1, with D unclear. V was pared by 4 bases and J by 6 bases, with 19 bases between. The CDR3 spans 16 residues. CDR1 and CDR2 (germline): MDHEN, SYDVKM. CDR3 DNA sequence: TGTGCCAGCAGTTCCGGCGGCGGATTCCAACCCAATGAGCAGTTCTTC. Its translation: CASSSGGGFQPNEQFF.

The table lists this clone with a count of one. The chain uses TRBV30 and TRBJ2-7; 7 nucleotides line up with TRBD1. After removal of 8 bases from V and 3 bases from J, the junction contained 10 bases not matched to a gene. The CDR3 is 13 residues long. Looked up from germline, CDR1 is GTSNPN and CDR2 is SVGIG (reference sequence). The CDR3 DNA sequence: TGTGCCGGCCAGACAGGGAACGTCTACGAGCAGTACTTC. This codes for CAGQTGNVYEQYF. The full variable domain, in which reference TRBV30 and TRBJ2-7 provide the parts outside the CDR3, is SQTIHQWPATLVQPVGSPLSLECTVEGTSNPNLYWYRQAAGRGLQLLFYSVGIGQISSEVPQNLSASRPQDRQFILSSKKLLLSDSGFYLCAGQTGNVYEQYFGPGTRLTVT.

The sample holds a few counts of this clone. The chain combines TRBV11-2 with TRBJ2-7; the D gene is possibly TRBD1 (5 bases). Germline V gene lookup returns CDR1 SGHAT and CDR2 FQNNGV. V lost 1 base, J lost 5 bases, and 6 bases lay in between. The CDR3 spans 12 residues. The CDR3 nucleotides are TGTGCCAGCAGCTTAGCAGGGAACGAGCAGTACTTC. Encoded protein: CASSLAGNEQYF.

This clone is a singleton in its sample. The rearrangement uses TRBV7-9 and TRBJ1-2; 7 bases fit TRBD1. V lost 5 bases to trimming and J lost 8 bases; unmatched junction nucleotides: 5. This CDR3 has 12 amino acids. CDR1 and CDR2 from the germline V gene are SEHNR and FQNEAQ (reference sequence). CDR3 in DNA: TGTGCCAGCAGCAGTCGACAGGGAGGCTACACCTTC. This translates into CASSSRQGGYTF.

The chain uses TRBV19 and TRBJ2-7; 8 bases align to TRBD1. Germline V CDR1 and CDR2: LNHDA, SQIVND (reference sequence). The trim removed 3 bases at V and 2 bases at J, leaving 6 bases unmatched. This CDR3 has 15 amino acids. This CDR3 is CASSMTGVVPYEQYF. DNA of the CDR3: TGTGCCAGTAGTATGACAGGGGTTGTCCCCTACGAGCAGTACTTC.

This sequence joins TRBV5-1 and TRBJ1-5, with D possibly matching TRBD1 (6 bases). The germline CDR1 and CDR2 sequences are SGHRS and YFSETQ. V was cut by 1 base and J by 0 bases, with 8 bases left in between. The CDR3 contains 15 residues. The CDR3 nucleotides are TGCGCCAGCAGCTTGCAGGGACATAGCAATCAGCCCCAGCATTTT. Translation gives CASSLQGHSNQPQHF.

For this clone: The same CDR3 is also encoded by other DNA sequences in this sample. This rearrangement joins TRBV2 to TRBJ1-5, with 8 bases identical to TRBD1. CDR3 length: 15 residues. CDR1 is SNHLY and CDR2 is FYNNEI in the germline V gene. The J segment lost 2 bases and the V segment lost 6 bases, leaving 6 bases of the junction unmatched. CDR3 nucleotides: TGTGCCAGCAGCGGGCAGGGGGCGGGCAATCAGCCCCAGCATTTT. Translation gives CASSGQGAGNQPQHF. Full variable domain (missing parts from reference TRBV2 and TRBJ1-5): EPEVTQTPSHQVTQMGQEVILRCVPISNHLYFYWYRQILGQKVEFLVSFYNNEISEKSEIFDDQFSVERPDGSNFTLKIRSTKLEDSAMYFCASSGQGAGNQPQHFGDGTRLSIL.

This rearrangement joins TRBV5-4 to TRBJ2-1; 11 positions agree with TRBD2. CDR3 length equals 17 residues. V dropped 4 bases and J dropped 4; count of bases not matched to a gene: 10. Looked up from germline, CDR1 is SGHNT and CDR2 is YYREEE (reference sequence). Written as DNA, the CDR3 is TGTGCCAGCAGCCTCGATAGCGGGAGGGCCTCTTACAATGAGCAGTTCTTC. Translated: CASSLDSGRASYNEQFF.

V gene TRBV16 combines with J gene TRBJ2-7, with TRBD2 matching over 8 bases. This CDR3 region has 15 residues. The germline V gene encodes CDR1 KGHSY and CDR2 FQNENV. The V gene end was trimmed by 0 bases and the J gene end by 2 bases; junction bases not matched to a gene: 3. Here the CDR3 DNA reads TGTGCCAGCAGCCAATCTGGACTAGCCCCCTACGAGCAGTACTTC. It yields the protein CASSQSGLAPYEQYF.

The chain employs TRBV6-4 and TRBJ2-1, with 9 nucleotides matching TRBD2. This CDR3 has 14 residues. Trimming cost V 8 bases and J 10 bases; bases outside gene matches: 12. CDR1 MRHNA and CDR2 SNTAGT come from the germline V gene. CDR3 bases: TGTGCCAGCTCTGCTAGCGGGAACTCAAGAGAGCAGTTCTTC. Its translation: CASSASGNSREQFF.

The chain uses TRBV5-1 and TRBJ1-2; tentatively, D is TRBD1 (6 bases). V was trimmed by 2 bases and J by 6 bases, leaving 17 bases between them. The V gene's germline CDR1 is SGHRS and CDR2 YFSETQ. CDR3 length equals 15 residues. CDR3 DNA sequence: TGCGCCAGCAGCTTAGGGGGTTTGAGGGCCAATGGCTACACCTTC. Amino acids: CASSLGGLRANGYTF.

The chain employs TRBV30 and TRBJ2-7; D unclear. With 3 bases removed from V and 3 bases from J, the gap between germline ends came to 6 bases. Germline CDR1 and CDR2: GTSNPN and SVGIG (reference sequence). The CDR3 extends over 11 amino acids. The CDR3 is CAWSTDYEQYF. The CDR3 region has the DNA TGTGCCTGGAGCACAGACTACGAGCAGTACTTC.

The chain couples TRBV27 to TRBJ1-3; TRBD1 matches at 8 bases. J lost 1 base, V lost 4 bases, and 15 bases had no gene match. Germline lookup yields CDR1 MNHEY and CDR2 SMNVEV (reference sequence). The CDR3 is made up of 19 amino acids. CDR3 amino acids: CASSSGTGGALSSGNTIYF. The CDR3 DNA follows: TGTGCCAGCAGTTCCGGAACAGGGGGGGCCCTTAGTTCTGGAAACACCATATATTTT.

The gene calls are TRBV7-3 and TRBJ2-3; perhaps TRBD2 as D (5 bases). The CDR3 length is 16 residues. CDR1 is SGHTA, CDR2 FQGTGA, per germline. V lost 2 bases, J lost 0 bases, and 12 bases lay in between. The CDR3 here is CASSLDRGFSTDTQYF. CDR3 coding DNA: TGTGCCAGCAGCTTAGACCGGGGATTTAGCACAGATACGCAGTATTTT. The variable domain in full, with the rest retrieved from reference TRBV7-3 and TRBJ2-3, is GAGVSQTPSNKVTEKGKYVELRCDPISGHTALYWYRQSLGQGPEFLIYFQGTGAADDSGLPNDRFFAVRPEGSVSTLKIQRTERGDSAVYLCASSLDRGFSTDTQYFGPGTRLTVL.